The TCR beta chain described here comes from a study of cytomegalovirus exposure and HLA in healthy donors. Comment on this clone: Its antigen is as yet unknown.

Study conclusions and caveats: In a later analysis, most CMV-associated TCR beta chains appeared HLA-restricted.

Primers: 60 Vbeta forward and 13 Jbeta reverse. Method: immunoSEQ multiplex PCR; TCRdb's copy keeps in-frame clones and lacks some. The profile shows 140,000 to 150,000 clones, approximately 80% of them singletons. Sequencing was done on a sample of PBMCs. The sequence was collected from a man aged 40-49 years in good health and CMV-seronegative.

The CDR3 loop is CASSHLGTGDGSSGNTIYF. The DNA of the CDR3 is TGTGCCAGCAGCCACCTTGGGACAGGGGATGGAAGCTCTGGAAACACCATATATTTT. The gene calls are TRBV28 and TRBJ1-3, with 10 bases fitting TRBD1. Trimming cost V 6 bases and J 0 bases; bases outside gene matches: 14. CDR1 and CDR2 from the germline V gene are MDHEN and SYDVKM. The CDR3 consists of 19 residues.